This T cell receptor beta chain was sequenced during a study of Tregs in tolerant kidney transplant recipients. The CDR3 contains 13 residues. V was pared by 5 bases and J by 5 bases, with 3 bases of the junction left unmatched. Germline CDR1 is SGHTA and CDR2 is FQGNSA. Some clones are missing from TCRdb's copy, which holds only in-frame ones; the method was immunoSEQ multiplex PCR. Among under 90,000 clones listed, roughly 91% were seen once. Mixed chimerism was transient after nonmyeloablative marrow transplants from related graft donors. Remarks on this clone: Its antigen is unknown.

Whole-study findings and limits: The most relevant donor-specific Treg TCRbeta repertoire apparently came from expansion with activated donor B cells. Donor-specific Treg expansion exceeded global Treg expansion in tolerant patients, suggesting antigen drive. This study did not directly address biological reproducibility.

Sample: CD4+ T cells from blood (PBMCs), taken 24 months after the transplant. This chain joins TRBV7-2 and TRBJ1-5; TRBD1 matches at 7 bases. The sequence came from a human patient who received a combined kidney and bone marrow transplant. The T cells may partly be graft donor cells. CDR3 nucleotide sequence: TGTGCCAGCAGCAGAACAGGGGATCAGCCCCAGCATTTT. This codes for CASSRTGDQPQHF.